Each of the 13 T cell receptor beta chains below was sequenced from the same sample in a study of blood T cells in healthy people across ages. Together with a sample-barcoded 5' primer, a J-beta primer mix was included in a second PCR lasting about 7 to 11 cycles. TCRdb re-analysed the 5' RACE reads in MiXCR, keeping a single row per CDR3 protein. The sample has fewer than 1.5 million distinct CDR3 sequences, around 39% seen once. The sequenced sample was blood. Receptor source: a woman under 30 in good health.

J is TRBJ2-5 and V is TRBV10-2; tentative D call: TRBD2 (6 bases). In germline, CDR1 is WSHSY, CDR2 SAAADI. The CDR3 totals 16 residues. Trimming stripped 8 bases from V and 4 bases from J, with 23 bases between. The DNA for the CDR3 is TGCGCCAGCGCGGCCCAAACGGCGGGGCGAGGAGAGACCCAGTACTTC. Translation gives CASAAQTAGRGETQYF.

Written as DNA, the CDR3 is TGTGCCAGCAGCGTCGGGACACAAAGTAGCGGGACGACCGAGCAGTACTTC. Its translation is CASSVGTQSSGTTEQYF. This chain joins TRBV11-2 and TRBJ2-7; 8 bases align to TRBD2. The V segment lost 5 bases and the J segment 6 bases; nucleotides outside the gene matches: 18. Per germline, CDR1 SGHAT and CDR2 FQNNGV. The CDR3 extends over 17 amino acids.

This clonotype was seen a handful of times. The chain couples TRBV7-8 to TRBJ2-4, with D unclear. The CDR3 loop spans 13 amino acids. Trimming took 5 bases from V and 5 from J, leaving 10 bases between them. The germline V gene encodes CDR1 SGHVS and CDR2 FQNEAQ. Here the CDR3 reads CASSTEGENIQYF. The CDR3, as DNA: TGTGCCAGCAGCACGGAAGGCGAAAACATTCAGTACTTC.

The chain recombines TRBV6-5 with TRBJ2-3; 10 nucleotides line up with TRBD2. The trim removed 5 bases at V and 4 bases at J, leaving 9 bases unmatched. The length of the CDR3 is 16 residues. From germline, CDR1 is MNHEY and CDR2 SVGAGI. The CDR3 DNA is TGTGCCAGCAGTCTTATAACTAGCGGGGTGTCAGATACGCAGTATTTT. Its translation: CASSLITSGVSDTQYF.

This clonotype turned up a few times. This chain links TRBV6-6 with TRBJ2-3; a weak D match, TRBD1 (6 bases). The CDR3 covers 14 residues. Trimming took off 2 bases at V and 5 bases at J, with 11 bases between the two ends. The germline gives CDR1 MNHNY, CDR2 SVGAGI (reference sequence). The CDR3 DNA follows: TGTGCCAGCAGTTACGGGCTAGGGGGAGATACGCAGTATTTT. Its translation: CASSYGLGGDTQYF.

V and J are TRBV29-1 and TRBJ1-2, with D unclear. Germline V lookup: CDR1 SQVTM, CDR2 ANQGSEA. V shed 2 bases and J shed 2 bases, with 3 bases lying between them. This CDR3 has 11 residues. In DNA form, the CDR3 reads TGCAGCGTTGAAATGAACTATGGCTACACCTTC. Translated: CSVEMNYGYTF.

This chain links TRBV18 with TRBJ1-1; a possible D gene is TRBD1 (5 bases). Looked up from germline, CDR1 is KGHSH and CDR2 is LQKENI. The V and J ends lost 3 bases and 3 bases respectively, with 23 bases between them. The CDR3 extends over 18 amino acids. DNA for the CDR3: TGTGCCAGCTCACCCCCAGGGTGGGCTTCGCCCGAAGACACTGAAGCTTTCTTT. This encodes CASSPPGWASPEDTEAFF.

The V gene is TRBV6-1, the J gene TRBJ2-1; D is possibly TRBD1 or TRBD2 (5 bases each). V dropped 4 bases and J dropped 7 bases, with 23 bases sitting between them. CDR3 length: 17 amino acids. Germline CDR1 is MNHNS and CDR2 is SASEGT. DNA of the CDR3: TGTGCCAGCAGTGGATTACCGGGACCAAGTATGGTTAATGAGCAGTTCTTC. Encoded protein: CASSGLPGPSMVNEQFF.

The chain uses TRBV20-1 and TRBJ2-1; 8 nucleotides align to TRBD2. Germline CDR1 is DFQATT and CDR2 is SNEGSKA (reference sequence). Unmatched junction bases numbered 15, after V lost 0 bases and J lost 8 bases. The CDR3 has 17 residues. The CDR3 spells CSARDQNVTSVFHEQFF. Here the CDR3 DNA reads TGCAGTGCTAGAGATCAAAATGTGACTAGCGTGTTCCATGAGCAGTTCTTC.

The gene calls are TRBV6-5 and TRBJ2-5; 9 positions agree with TRBD2. The end of the DNA aligns better with TRBJ2-7, so the J call may be wrong. Germline V gene data show CDR1 as MNHEY and CDR2 as SVGAGI. This CDR3 has 15 amino acids. CDR3 residues: CASSISGSPSGEQYF. The CDR3 DNA sequence: TGTGCCAGCAGTATTAGCGGGAGCCCATCGGGCGAGCAGTACTTC.

This clonotype came up a few times. This rearrangement joins TRBV6-2 or TRBV6-3 to TRBJ2-7; TRBD2 agrees at 7 bases. The CDR3 sequence is 15 residues long. The V gene end was trimmed by 7 bases and the J gene end by 3 bases; junction bases not matched to a gene: 12. The germline V gene has CDR1 MNHEY and CDR2 SVGEGT. The chain's CDR3 is CASKDGLAAIYEQYF. CDR3 DNA: TGTGCCAGCAAGGACGGGCTAGCGGCAATCTACGAGCAGTACTTC.

This clonotype was observed a handful of times. The rearrangement uses TRBV14 and TRBJ2-4; 14 positions agree with TRBD2. The DNA end lines up better with TRBJ2-7; the J call may be wrong. The V gene's germline CDR1 is SGHDN and CDR2 FVKESK. This CDR3 has 15 amino acids. This chain's CDR3 is CASSPTSGGDYEQYF. The CDR3 nucleotides read TGTGCCAGCAGCCCGACTAGCGGGGGGGACTACGAGCAGTACTTC.

This clonotype appeared a few times. The V call is TRBV27, the J call TRBJ2-5; D remains unclear. V lost 3 bases, J lost 7 bases, and 15 bases lay in between. From germline, CDR1 is MNHEY and CDR2 SMNVEV (reference sequence). The CDR3 sequence is 14 residues long. DNA of the CDR3: TGTGCCAGCAGTTTTTGGACCTCTCTGGCGACCCAGTACTTC. Its protein is CASSFWTSLATQYF.